This record concerns one T cell receptor beta chain sequence. Authors' analysis steps: For nucleated cells, counts were estimated from reference gene primer amplification. The assay was immunoSEQ multiplex PCR, and TCRdb's table has in-frame clones only and misses some. The DNA was the basis for D and trimming; V, J and clone size are from that table. This sample has hundreds of thousands of clones, with more than 65% found just once. Germline CDR1 SGHVS, CDR2 FNYEAQ. Trimming took off 5 bases at V and 4 bases at J, with 12 bases between the two ends. The CDR3 has 13 residues. This sample stems from a study of blood T cell repertoires in COVID-19. Study as a whole: There were acute and convalescent COVID-19 samples, and they came from the United States, Italy and Spain. Nucleic acid was either cDNA or gDNA, and it came from T cells, B-cell-depleted T cells, or PBMCs.

Sequenced sample: peripheral blood. The sequence was obtained from a woman aged 40 to 55 with active or convalescent COVID-19. This chain connects TRBV7-6 to TRBJ2-7; a weak D match, TRBD1 (6 bases). CDR3 nucleotides: TGTGCCAGCAGCATAGGACAGCAGTACGAGCAGTACTTC. It codes for CASSIGQQYEQYF.